This is a list of T cell receptor beta chains from one sample in a study of T cell responses to AZD1222 COVID-19 vaccine. Profiled with immunoSEQ multiplex PCR; TCRdb holds only in-frame clones, not every one. The sample contains around 130,000 clones, over 75% of which appear only once. Sequences were derived from peripheral blood, sampled on day 0 of AZD1222 vaccination. These receptors were collected from an adult in good health. CDR3s include the opening cysteine and the closing phenylalanine or tryptophan. The D gene is left open where the match is weak. Part of the rows lack a size; the others show once, few, many or a class for expanded clones.

cdr3_nt cdr3_aa clone_size j_call d_call v_call
TGCGCCAGCAGCTTGGGGGACGAGTACAATGAGCAGTTCTTC CASSLGDEYNEQFF . TRBJ2-1 . TRBV5-1
TGCGCCAGCAGCCAAGGAAGGGAAGGTCAGCCCCAGCATTTT CASSQGREGQPQHF . TRBJ1-5 . TRBV4-3
TGTGCCAGCAGCTCCGGACAATACAATGAGCAGTTCTTC CASSSGQYNEQFF . TRBJ2-1 . TRBV11-3
TGTGCCAGCAGCCCGGGACTAGCGGGAGTGGGGCGGGTGAAGGAGCAGTACTTC CASSPGLAGVGRVKEQYF . TRBJ2-7 TRBD2 TRBV4-2
TGTGCCAGCAGTCGTCGGGAGAACACTGAAGCTTTCTTT CASSRRENTEAFF . TRBJ1-1 . TRBV7-2
TGTGCCAGCAGTCGAATAAAGAACACTGAAGCTTTCTTT CASSRIKNTEAFF . TRBJ1-1 . TRBV6-5
TGTGCCAGCAGTGTCATAGGGATCGGCGGGGAGCTGTTTTTT CASSVIGIGGELFF . TRBJ2-2 . TRBV2
TGTGCCAGCAGCCCCTCGGGGGGAAGCAATCAGCCCCAGCATTTT CASSPSGGSNQPQHF . TRBJ1-5 . TRBV6-5
TGTGCCAGCAGAGGGACAGGGCACCAGCCCCAGCATTTT CASRGTGHQPQHF . TRBJ1-5 TRBD1 TRBV6-5
TGTGCCAGCAGCCGGGACGAGAACACTGAAGCTTTCTTT CASSRDENTEAFF . TRBJ1-1 . TRBV7-9
TGTGCCAGCACCCACGGTTCTGGGGGGAGCTCCTACGAGCAGTACTTC CASTHGSGGSSYEQYF once TRBJ2-7 . TRBV7-2
TGTGCCAGCAGTGAATTACTATCTGGAAACACCATATATTTT CASSELLSGNTIYF few TRBJ1-3 . TRBV2
TGCGCCAGCAGCCCCGGAACGAATGAAGAGACCCAGTACTTC CASSPGTNEETQYF . TRBJ2-5 . TRBV5-1
TGTGCCAGCAGCCAAACGGATCGGGGGCCCCAGCATTTT CASSQTDRGPQHF . TRBJ1-5 . TRBV3-1/TRBV3-2
TGTGCCAGCAGCTTAGAGGGCGAGAGCACTGAAGCTTTCTTT CASSLEGESTEAFF . TRBJ1-1 . TRBV7-9
TGTGCCAGCAGCTCTCAATGGGGGCCTCAGAACACCGGGGAGCTGTTTTTT CASSSQWGPQNTGELFF . TRBJ2-2 . TRBV11-3
TGTGCCAGCAGTTCCACTAGCGTCGGTGAGCAGTTCTTC CASSSTSVGEQFF few TRBJ2-1 TRBD2 TRBV28
TGTGCCAGCAGCTTAGTTCTGGGGTCCTACAATGAGCAGTTCTTC CASSLVLGSYNEQFF . TRBJ2-1 . TRBV7-3
TGTGCCAGCAGCTTGCGTGAGGCGGAATGGGAAAAACTGTTTTTT CASSLREAEWEKLFF . TRBJ1-4 . TRBV7-9
TGTGCCAGCAGCTTAAGGTGGGGGGTTAGCTCCTATAATTCACCCCTCCACTTT CASSLRWGVSSYNSPLHF . TRBJ1-6 . TRBV7-8
TGTGCCAGCAGCGGACCGGTCCAAATGCCTGAGCAGTTCTTC CASSGPVQMPEQFF . TRBJ2-1 . TRBV9
TGTGCCAGCAGTTTAGGCAGGGAGCAGTACTTC CASSLGREQYF . TRBJ2-7 . TRBV12-3/TRBV12-4
TGTGCCAGCAGCTTGGGGCCAGGGGTAGGAGAGACCCAGTACTTC CASSLGPGVGETQYF . TRBJ2-5 . TRBV5-4
TGTGCCAGCAGCTCCTTACGGGAAGCTAACTATGGCTACACCTTC CASSSLREANYGYTF . TRBJ1-2 . TRBV11-2
TGTGCCACCAGCAGACCGGACCCAGATACGCAGTATTTT CATSRPDPDTQYF once TRBJ2-3 . TRBV15
TGCGCCAGCAGCGGCATAGACAGGGGGCACTACGAGCAGTACTTC CASSGIDRGHYEQYF . TRBJ2-7 TRBD1 TRBV5-1
TGTGCCAGCAGCCTAGGTCAGAGCTCCTACGAGCAGTACTTC CASSLGQSSYEQYF . TRBJ2-7 . TRBV7-2
TGCGCCAGCAGGGACCCCGCCGGTTCCGAGCAGTACTTC CASRDPAGSEQYF . TRBJ2-7 . TRBV5-1
TGTGCCAGCAGTTCCCCGGGACTCCGACCCTATGGCTACACCTTC CASSSPGLRPYGYTF . TRBJ1-2 . TRBV27
TGTGCCAGCAGCCCTAACCCCCGAGGGAATGAGCAGTTCTTC CASSPNPRGNEQFF few TRBJ2-1 . TRBV7-2
TGTGCCAGCGACGGATATCGGTTTTCACCCCTCCACTTT CASDGYRFSPLHF . TRBJ1-6 . TRBV6-4